This is a list of T cell receptor beta chains from one sample in a study of monozygotic twins with cystic fibrosis. Sequenced by immunoSEQ multiplex PCR; TCRdb stores in-frame clones only, minus some. The data contain some 19,000 clones, approximately 96% of them singletons. Sequencing was done on a sample of blood. These receptors came from a woman aged 30 to 39 with cystic fibrosis. CDR3s leave out the opening cysteine and the closing phenylalanine or tryptophan. A D gene is named only where the DNA matches it firmly.

CDR3: ASTLTSGGRGTQY
V: TRBV7-8
D: TRBD2

CDR3: ASSSGSYEQY
V: TRBV19
D: TRBD2

CDR3: ASTGLWAHEQY
V: TRBV2
D: NA

CDR3: ASTQGGVSRTQY
V: TRBV5-4
D: NA

CDR3: ASSEAAGGPETQY
V: TRBV6-1
D: TRBD2

CDR3: ASSPPGQGGANVLT
V: TRBV9
D: TRBD1

CDR3: ASAQWAGNTEAF
V: TRBV7-9
D: NA

CDR3: ASRLTLSSNQPQH
V: TRBV28
D: NA

CDR3: SVLVRGSYTEAF
V: TRBV29-1
D: NA

CDR3: ASRTQDSVKTEAF
V: TRBV6-6
D: NA

CDR3: ASKIQGAYEQY
V: TRBV5-5
D: TRBD1

CDR3: ASSWDTGGETQY
V: TRBV5-6
D: NA

CDR3: ASSQDSYTDTQY
V: TRBV4-1
D: NA

CDR3: ASSQDVRAVYGYT
V: TRBV4-1
D: NA

CDR3: ASSLVKNMNTEAF
V: TRBV5-1
D: NA

CDR3: AMGQGSGANVLT
V: TRBV2
D: TRBD1

CDR3: ASSRMAWDGYT
V: TRBV7-9
D: NA

CDR3: ASSIVINRGYEQY
V: TRBV19
D: TRBD1

CDR3: ASSSIGQAGQPQH
V: TRBV28
D: TRBD1

CDR3: ASSGPWEGDTQY
V: TRBV19
D: NA

CDR3: ASRPSDYQETQY
V: TRBV4-1
D: NA

CDR3: ASSHLSFGGMHLETQY
V: TRBV5-6
D: TRBD2

CDR3: ASRGGGGTEAF
V: TRBV13
D: NA

CDR3: ASGQGANQPQH
V: TRBV2
D: TRBD1

CDR3: ASSLQGRGEKLF
V: TRBV14
D: NA

CDR3: ASSPKRSSYEQY
V: TRBV4-1
D: NA

CDR3: ASSQGGYNEQF
V: TRBV16
D: NA

CDR3: ASSTGGRGRYGEQY
V: TRBV4-2
D: NA